The 14 T cell receptor beta chains below all came from one sample that was sequenced in a study of T cell responses to AZD1222 COVID-19 vaccine. The table came from immunoSEQ multiplex PCR; TCRdb's copy has only in-frame clones and leaves some out. In the table there are about 180,000 clones, roughly 92% of which are singletons. This sample comprised peripheral blood, obtained on day 0 of AZD1222 vaccination. The receptors stem from an adult in good health.

The chain employs TRBV5-1 and TRBJ2-1; D is uncertain. Trimming removed 1 base from V and 0 bases from J, with 11 bases in between. This CDR3 has 16 residues. CDR1 SGHRS and CDR2 YFSETQ come from the germline V gene. In DNA form, the CDR3 reads TGCGCCAGCAGCTTGCTCGGCGGAAGCTCCTACAATGAGCAGTTCTTC. Its protein is CASSLLGGSSYNEQFF.

V gene TRBV5-1 combines with J gene TRBJ2-1, with 9 positions matching TRBD2. Germline V gives CDR1 SGHRS, CDR2 YFSETQ. Trimming removed 0 bases from V and 7 bases from J; junction bases left unmatched: 8. This CDR3 has 16 residues. The CDR3 nucleotides read TGCGCCAGCAGCTTGGGAGTAGCGGGAGCTTGGAATGAGCAGTTCTTC. Translating gives CASSLGVAGAWNEQFF.

V is TRBV27 and J is TRBJ1-2; D is undetermined. The germline V and J ends were trimmed by 7 bases and 4 bases, with 22 bases remaining between them. Germline CDR1 and CDR2: MNHEY and SMNVEV (reference sequence). This CDR3 has 16 residues. CDR3 bases: TGTGCCAGCATGTCCGGTGGGTCGGGCTTAAGCTATGGCTACACCTTC. Its translation: CASMSGGSGLSYGYTF.

This chain links TRBV6-1 with TRBJ1-6; 7 bases fit TRBD1. The CDR3 length is 15 residues. CDR1 MNHNS and CDR2 SASEGT come from the germline V gene. V was clipped by 3 bases and J by 3 bases; unmatched bases: 2. The CDR3 sequence is CASSEWDSYNSPLHF. As DNA, the CDR3 is TGTGCCAGCAGTGAGTGGGACAGCTATAATTCACCCCTCCACTTT.

This chain connects TRBV11-2 to TRBJ2-1; 11 bases match TRBD2. The CDR3 spans 17 residues. V lost 6 bases to trimming and J lost 0 bases; unmatched junction nucleotides: 7. The germline V gene encodes CDR1 SGHAT and CDR2 FQNNGV. CDR3 DNA: TGTGCCAGCAGAGGACTAGCGGGTACGTCCTCCTACAATGAGCAGTTCTTC. Its protein is CASRGLAGTSSYNEQFF.

V and J are TRBV5-1 and TRBJ2-1; maybe TRBD1 (6 bases). The length of the CDR3 is 16 residues. Trimming removed 4 bases from V and 7 bases from J, with 21 bases in between. Germline V gene sequence: CDR1 SGHRS, CDR2 YFSETQ. The CDR3 sequence is CASSPLPSAGVNEQFF. The CDR3 bases are TGCGCCAGCAGCCCCTTGCCGTCCGCAGGGGTAAATGAGCAGTTCTTC.

J is TRBJ2-1 and V is TRBV7-9, with TRBD2 matching over 10 bases. V dropped 5 bases and J dropped 5; count of bases not matched to a gene: 15. CDR3 length equals 18 residues. Germline assignment: CDR1 SEHNR and CDR2 FQNEAQ (reference sequence). CDR3 loop: CASSLPASGRGLNNEQFF. The CDR3 region has the DNA TGTGCCAGCAGCCTTCCTGCTAGCGGGAGAGGTCTCAACAATGAGCAGTTCTTC.

V is TRBV30 and J is TRBJ1-1, with 7 bases that match TRBD1. V dropped 0 bases and J dropped 1; count of bases not matched to a gene: 2. Per the germline V gene, CDR1 is GTSNPN and CDR2 is SVGIG (reference sequence). The CDR3 spans 14 residues. The CDR3 DNA sequence: TGTGCCTGGAGTGTACCAGGGGGGAACACTGAAGCTTTCTTT. Its translation is CAWSVPGGNTEAFF. The variable domain in full, with the rest retrieved from reference TRBV30 and TRBJ1-1, is SQTIHQWPATLVQPVGSPLSLECTVEGTSNPNLYWYRQAAGRGLQLLFYSVGIGQISSEVPQNLSASRPQDRQFILSSKKLLLSDSGFYLCAWSVPGGNTEAFFGQGTRLTVV.

The chain is built from TRBV11-3 and TRBJ2-1; a possible D gene is TRBD1 (6 bases). The CDR3 contains 15 residues. Germline V gene sequence: CDR1 SGHNT, CDR2 YENEEA. The germline V and J ends were trimmed by 5 bases and 0 bases, with 11 bases remaining between them. The CDR3 sequence: CASSRPDSSYNEQFF. The DNA of the CDR3 is TGTGCCAGCAGCAGACCGGACAGCTCCTACAATGAGCAGTTCTTC.

This clone was counted once. The chain has TRBV6-5 and TRBJ1-1; perhaps TRBD1 as D (5 bases). The V gene lost 0 bases and the J gene lost 0 bases, with 8 bases spanning the gap. The CDR3 contains 15 residues. Germline-derived CDR1 and CDR2 are MNHEY and SVGAGI. CDR3 nucleotides: TGTGCCAGCAGTTACTCTCCCAGGGTGAACACTGAAGCTTTCTTT. It encodes CASSYSPRVNTEAFF.

The V gene is TRBV5-1, the J gene TRBJ2-5; 10 bases are a match to TRBD2. Germline CDR1 SGHRS, CDR2 YFSETQ. The ends lost 4 bases at V and 2 bases at J; junction bases unmatched: 8. There are 16 residues in the CDR3. CDR3 region: CASSPGLAEEQETQYF. The CDR3 nucleotides are TGCGCCAGCAGCCCCGGACTAGCGGAGGAACAAGAGACCCAGTACTTC. Full variable domain (outside the CDR3, taken from reference TRBV5-1 and TRBJ2-5): KAGVTQTPRYLIKTRGQQVTLSCSPISGHRSVSWYQQTPGQGLQFLFEYFSETQRNKGNFPGRFSGRQFSNSRSEMNVSTLELGDSALYLCASSPGLAEEQETQYFGPGTRLLVL.

CDR3 sequence: CASSSLAGVTDTQYF. For the CDR3, the DNA is TGTGCCAGCAGCTCACTAGCGGGAGTCACAGATACGCAGTATTTT. V and J are TRBV11-2 and TRBJ2-3, with 11 bases matching TRBD2. CDR1 is SGHAT, CDR2 FQNNGV, per germline. V was clipped by 4 bases and J by 2 bases; unmatched bases: 2. CDR3 length: 15 residues. The variable domain in full, completed from reference TRBV11-2 and TRBJ2-3, reads EAGVAQSPRYKIIEKRQSVAFWCNPISGHATLYWYQQILGQGPKLLIQFQNNGVVDDSQLPKDRFSAERLKGVDSTLKIQPAKLEDSAVYLCASSSLAGVTDTQYFGPGTRLTVL.

The J gene is TRBJ2-3, the V gene TRBV5-1, with 9 nucleotides matching TRBD2. CDR3 size: 16 residues. Losses at the gene ends were 0 bases for V and 2 bases for J; bases not matched to a gene: 4. Per germline, CDR1 SGHRS and CDR2 YFSETQ. CDR3 sequence reads: CASSLGVAGVTDTQYF. The CDR3 DNA is TGCGCCAGCAGCTTGGGAGTAGCGGGAGTCACAGATACGCAGTATTTT. The full variable domain, in which reference TRBV5-1 and TRBJ2-3 provide the parts outside the CDR3, is KAGVTQTPRYLIKTRGQQVTLSCSPISGHRSVSWYQQTPGQGLQFLFEYFSETQRNKGNFPGRFSGRQFSNSRSEMNVSTLELGDSALYLCASSLGVAGVTDTQYFGPGTRLTVL.

This rearrangement joins TRBV19 to TRBJ1-2; D gene ambiguous. Trimming took 6 bases from V and 0 from J, leaving 11 bases between them. CDR3 length: 14 residues. Germline V gene data show CDR1 as LNHDA and CDR2 as SQIVND (reference sequence). CDR3 nucleotides: TGTGCCAGTAGGCCCGGCAGTTCTAACTATGGCTACACCTTC. Amino acid sequence: CASRPGSSNYGYTF. Filled out from reference TRBV19 and TRBJ1-2, the complete variable domain reads DGGITQSPKYLFRKEGQNVTLSCEQNLNHDAMYWYRQDPGQGLRLIYYSQIVNDFQKGDIAEGYSVSREKKESFPLTVTSAQKNPTAFYLCASRPGSSNYGYTFGSGTRLTVV.